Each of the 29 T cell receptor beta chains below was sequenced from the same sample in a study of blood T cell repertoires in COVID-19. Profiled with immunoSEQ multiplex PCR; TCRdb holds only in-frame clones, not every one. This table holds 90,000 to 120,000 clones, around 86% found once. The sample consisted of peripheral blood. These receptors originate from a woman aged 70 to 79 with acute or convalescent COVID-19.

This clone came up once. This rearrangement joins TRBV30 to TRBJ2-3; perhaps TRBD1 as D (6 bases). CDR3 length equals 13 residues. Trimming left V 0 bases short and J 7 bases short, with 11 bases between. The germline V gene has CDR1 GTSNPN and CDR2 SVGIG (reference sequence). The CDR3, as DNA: TGTGCCTGGAGTGTTACAGGGATGCATACGCAGTATTTT. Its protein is CAWSVTGMHTQYF.

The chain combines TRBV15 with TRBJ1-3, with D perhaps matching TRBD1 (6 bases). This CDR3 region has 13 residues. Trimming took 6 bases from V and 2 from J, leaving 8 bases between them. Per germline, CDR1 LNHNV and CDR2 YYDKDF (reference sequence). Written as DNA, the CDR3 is TGTGCCACCAGTCGGACAGCTGGAAACACCATATATTTT. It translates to CATSRTAGNTIYF.

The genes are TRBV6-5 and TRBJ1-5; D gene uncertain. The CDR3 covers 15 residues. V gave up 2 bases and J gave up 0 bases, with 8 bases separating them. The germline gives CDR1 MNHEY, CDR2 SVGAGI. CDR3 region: CASSYGQNSNQPQHF. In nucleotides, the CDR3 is TGTGCCAGCAGTTACGGGCAGAATAGCAATCAGCCCCAGCATTTT.

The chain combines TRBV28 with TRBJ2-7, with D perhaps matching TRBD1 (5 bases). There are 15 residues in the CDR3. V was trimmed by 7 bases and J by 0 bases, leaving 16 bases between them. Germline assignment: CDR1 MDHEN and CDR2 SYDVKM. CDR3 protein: CASTSPSGHSYEQYV. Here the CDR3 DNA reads TGTGCCAGCACCTCCCCCAGTGGACACTCCTACGAGCAGTACGTC.

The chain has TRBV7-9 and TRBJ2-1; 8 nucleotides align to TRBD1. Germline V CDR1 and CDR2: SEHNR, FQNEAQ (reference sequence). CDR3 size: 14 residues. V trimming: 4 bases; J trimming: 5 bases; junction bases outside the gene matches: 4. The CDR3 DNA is TGTGCCAGCAGCTCCCGGACAGGGAACAATGAGCAGTTCTTC. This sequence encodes CASSSRTGNNEQFF.

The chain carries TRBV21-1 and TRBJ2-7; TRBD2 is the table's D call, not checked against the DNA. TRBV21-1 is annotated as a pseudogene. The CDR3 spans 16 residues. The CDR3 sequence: CASSNRASGDSYEQYV. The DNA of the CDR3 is TGTGCCAGCAGCAACCGGGCTAGCGGGGACTCCTACGAGCAGTACGTC.

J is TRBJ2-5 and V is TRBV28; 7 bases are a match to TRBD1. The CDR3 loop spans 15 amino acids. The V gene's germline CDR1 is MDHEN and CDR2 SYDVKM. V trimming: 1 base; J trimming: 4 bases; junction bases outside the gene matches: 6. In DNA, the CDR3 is TGTGCCAGCAGTTTATCCCTGACAGGGCGAGAGACCCAGTACTTC. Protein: CASSLSLTGRETQYF.

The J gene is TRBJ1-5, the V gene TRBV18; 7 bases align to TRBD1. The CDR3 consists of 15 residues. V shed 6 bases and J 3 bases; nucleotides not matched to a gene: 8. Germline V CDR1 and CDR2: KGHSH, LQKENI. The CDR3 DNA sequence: TGTGCCAGCTCCCTGCGGACAGGAACCAATCAGCCCCAGCATTTT. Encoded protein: CASSLRTGTNQPQHF.

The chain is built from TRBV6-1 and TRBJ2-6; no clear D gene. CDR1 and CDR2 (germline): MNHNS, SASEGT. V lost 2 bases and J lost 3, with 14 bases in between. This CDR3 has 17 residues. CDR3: CASSEQVLLYGANVLTF. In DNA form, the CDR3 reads TGTGCCAGCAGTGAACAGGTTCTCTTGTATGGGGCCAACGTCCTGACTTTC.

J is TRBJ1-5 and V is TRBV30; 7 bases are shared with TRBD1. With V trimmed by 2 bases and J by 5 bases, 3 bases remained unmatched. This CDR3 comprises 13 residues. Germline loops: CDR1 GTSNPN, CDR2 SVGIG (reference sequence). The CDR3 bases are TGTGCCTGGAGTACCGACAGGGATCAGCCCCAGCATTTT. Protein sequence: CAWSTDRDQPQHF.

This chain's CDR3 is CASSPSLGALTEAFF. The DNA for the CDR3 is TGTGCCAGCTCACCCAGTCTGGGGGCATTAACTGAAGCTTTCTTT. This chain uses TRBV18 with TRBJ1-1, with a possible D match to TRBD1 (6 bases). Germline CDR1 KGHSH, CDR2 LQKENI. The V end lost 3 bases, the J end lost 5 bases, and 16 bases lay between the germline ends. The CDR3 sequence is 15 residues long. Based on the CDR3 plus reference TRBV18 and TRBJ1-1, the full variable domain is NAGVMQNPRHLVRRRGQEARLRCSPMKGHSHVYWYRQLPEEGLKFMVYLQKENIIDESGMPKERFSAEFPKEGPSILRIQQVVRGDSAAYFCASSPSLGALTEAFFGQGTRLTVV.

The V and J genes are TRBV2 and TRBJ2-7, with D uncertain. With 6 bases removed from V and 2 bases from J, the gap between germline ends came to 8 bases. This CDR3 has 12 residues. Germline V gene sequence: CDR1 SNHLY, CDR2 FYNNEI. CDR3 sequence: CASRGDAYEQYV. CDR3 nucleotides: TGTGCCAGCAGAGGAGATGCCTACGAGCAGTACGTC.

The CDR3 here is CASSLYGQNTEAFF. The CDR3 nucleotides are TGTGCCAGCAGCTTGTATGGGCAGAACACTGAAGCTTTCTTT. This chain links TRBV5-6 with TRBJ1-1, with D uncertain. Per the germline V gene, CDR1 is SGHDT and CDR2 is YYEEEE. The CDR3 is 14 amino acids. V gave up 1 base and J gave up 1 base, with 8 bases separating them.

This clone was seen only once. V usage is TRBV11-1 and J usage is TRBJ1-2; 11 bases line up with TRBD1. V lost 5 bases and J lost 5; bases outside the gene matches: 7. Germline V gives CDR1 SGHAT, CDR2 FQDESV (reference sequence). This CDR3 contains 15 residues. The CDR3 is CASSVSGTGGYGYTF. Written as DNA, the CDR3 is TGTGCCAGCAGCGTGTCGGGGACAGGGGGATATGGCTACACCTTC.

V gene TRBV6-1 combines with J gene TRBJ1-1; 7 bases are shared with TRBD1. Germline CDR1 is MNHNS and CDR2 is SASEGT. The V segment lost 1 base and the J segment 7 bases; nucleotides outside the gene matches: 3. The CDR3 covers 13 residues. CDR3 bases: TGTGCCAGCAGTGAAGTCGACAGGGATGAAGCTTTCTTT. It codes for CASSEVDRDEAFF.

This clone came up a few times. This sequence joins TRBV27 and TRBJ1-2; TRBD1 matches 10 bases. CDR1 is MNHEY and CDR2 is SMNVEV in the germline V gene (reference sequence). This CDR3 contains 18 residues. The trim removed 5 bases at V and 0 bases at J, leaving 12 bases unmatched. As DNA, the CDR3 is TGTGCCAGCAGTCCACTAGGGACAGGGGACCCAGCTAACTATGGCTACACCTTC. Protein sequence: CASSPLGTGDPANYGYTF.

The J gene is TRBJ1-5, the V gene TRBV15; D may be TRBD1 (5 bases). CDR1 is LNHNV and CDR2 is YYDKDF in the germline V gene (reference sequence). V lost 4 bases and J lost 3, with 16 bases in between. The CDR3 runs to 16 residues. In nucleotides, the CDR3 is TGTGCCACCAGCACCCTTACAAGGGGCGACAATCAGCCCCAGCATTTT. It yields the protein CATSTLTRGDNQPQHF.

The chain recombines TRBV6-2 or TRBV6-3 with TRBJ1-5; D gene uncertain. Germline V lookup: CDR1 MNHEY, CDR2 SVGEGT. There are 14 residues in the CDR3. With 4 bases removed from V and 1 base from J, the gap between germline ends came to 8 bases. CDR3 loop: CASSSILSNQPQHF. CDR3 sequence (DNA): TGTGCCAGCAGTTCCATACTGAGCAATCAGCCCCAGCATTTT.

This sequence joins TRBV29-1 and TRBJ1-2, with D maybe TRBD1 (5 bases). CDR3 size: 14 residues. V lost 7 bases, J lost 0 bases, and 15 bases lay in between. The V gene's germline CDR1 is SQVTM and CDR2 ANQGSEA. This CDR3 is CSASVGGTNYGYTF. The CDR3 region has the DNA TGCAGCGCCTCAGTGGGGGGTACTAACTATGGCTACACCTTC.

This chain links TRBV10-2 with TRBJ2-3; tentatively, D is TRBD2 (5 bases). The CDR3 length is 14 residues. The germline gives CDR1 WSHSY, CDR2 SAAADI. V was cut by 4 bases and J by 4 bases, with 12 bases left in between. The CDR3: CASSVSQLADTQYF. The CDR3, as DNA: TGCGCCAGCAGTGTAAGCCAACTAGCAGATACGCAGTATTTT.

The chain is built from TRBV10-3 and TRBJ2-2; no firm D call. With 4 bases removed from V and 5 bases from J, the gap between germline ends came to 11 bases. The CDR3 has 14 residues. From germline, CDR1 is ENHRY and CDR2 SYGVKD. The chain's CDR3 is CAISGIGSTGELFF. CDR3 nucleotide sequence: TGTGCCATCAGTGGAATTGGCTCAACCGGGGAGCTGTTTTTT.

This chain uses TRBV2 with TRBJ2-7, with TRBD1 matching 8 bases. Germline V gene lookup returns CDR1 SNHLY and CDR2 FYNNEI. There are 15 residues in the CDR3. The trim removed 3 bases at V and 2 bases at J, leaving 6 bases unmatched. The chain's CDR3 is CASSDRSQGAYEQYF. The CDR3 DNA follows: TGTGCCAGCAGTGATAGGTCACAGGGGGCCTACGAGCAGTACTTC.

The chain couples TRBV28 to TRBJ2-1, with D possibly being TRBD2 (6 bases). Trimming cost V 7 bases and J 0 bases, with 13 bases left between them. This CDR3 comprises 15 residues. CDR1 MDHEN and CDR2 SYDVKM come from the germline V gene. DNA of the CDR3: TGTGCCAGCACCCGGGGCGGGGCCTCCTACAATGAGCAGTTCTTC. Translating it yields CASTRGGASYNEQFF.

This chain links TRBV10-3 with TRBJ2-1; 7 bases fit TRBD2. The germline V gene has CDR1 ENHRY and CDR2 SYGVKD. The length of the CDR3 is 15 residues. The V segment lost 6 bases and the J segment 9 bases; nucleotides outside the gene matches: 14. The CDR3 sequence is CAISPLGGGSSEQFF. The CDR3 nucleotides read TGTGCCATCAGCCCTCTTGGGGGGGGATCGAGTGAGCAGTTCTTC.

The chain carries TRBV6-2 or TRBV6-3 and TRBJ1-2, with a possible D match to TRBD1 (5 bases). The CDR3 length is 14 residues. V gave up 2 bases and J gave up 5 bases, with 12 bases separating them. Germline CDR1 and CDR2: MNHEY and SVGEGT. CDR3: CASSYRGGTYGYTF. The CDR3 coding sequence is TGTGCCAGCAGTTACAGGGGCGGAACTTATGGCTACACCTTC.

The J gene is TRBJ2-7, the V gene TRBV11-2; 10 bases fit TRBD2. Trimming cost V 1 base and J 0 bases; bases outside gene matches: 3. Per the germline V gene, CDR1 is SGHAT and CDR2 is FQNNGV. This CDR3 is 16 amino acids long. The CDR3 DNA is TGTGCCAGCAGCTTAGTAGCTAGCGGGAGCTCCTACGAGCAGTACTTC. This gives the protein CASSLVASGSSYEQYF.

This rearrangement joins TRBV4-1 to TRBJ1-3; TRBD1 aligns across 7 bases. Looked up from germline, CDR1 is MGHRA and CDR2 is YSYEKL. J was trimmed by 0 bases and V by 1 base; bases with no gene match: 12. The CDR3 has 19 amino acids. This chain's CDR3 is CASSQGRQGRRNSGNTIYF. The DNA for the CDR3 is TGCGCCAGCAGCCAAGGGCGACAGGGCAGGCGAAACTCTGGAAACACCATATATTTT.

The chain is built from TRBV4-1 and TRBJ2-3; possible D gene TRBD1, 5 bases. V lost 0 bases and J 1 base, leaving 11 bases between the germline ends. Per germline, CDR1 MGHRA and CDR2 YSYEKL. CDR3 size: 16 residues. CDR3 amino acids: CASSQEGLGRTDTQYF. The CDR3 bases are TGCGCCAGCAGCCAAGAGGGGCTAGGCCGCACAGATACGCAGTATTTT.

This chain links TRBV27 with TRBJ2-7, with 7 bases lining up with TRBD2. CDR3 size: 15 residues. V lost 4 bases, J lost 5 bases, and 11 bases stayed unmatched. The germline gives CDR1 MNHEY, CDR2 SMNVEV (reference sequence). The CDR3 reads CASSSPSSGRNEQYF. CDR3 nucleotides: TGTGCCAGCAGTTCGCCCTCTAGCGGAAGAAACGAGCAGTACTTC.